The next 31 T cell receptor beta chains were all read from a single sample in a study of blood T cell repertoires in COVID-19. Sequenced by immunoSEQ multiplex PCR; TCRdb stores in-frame clones only, minus some. The data contain 90,000 to 130,000 clones, 55% to 75% of them singletons. Material: peripheral blood. All receptors come from a woman between 35 and 50 years old with acute or convalescent COVID-19.

This chain connects TRBV27 to TRBJ2-7; TRBD2 might be the D (7 bases). The CDR3 runs 13 residues. V gave up 9 bases and J gave up 4 bases, with 16 bases separating them. Germline V gene data show CDR1 as MNHEY and CDR2 as SMNVEV (reference sequence). CDR3 loop: CASRGDYNYEQYF. CDR3 nucleotide sequence: TGTGCCAGTAGGGGGGACTATAATTACGAGCAGTACTTC.

V is TRBV5-1 and J is TRBJ1-2, with D possibly matching TRBD1 (5 bases). The ends were cut back, 4 bases at V and 0 bases at J, with 16 bases in the middle. The CDR3 is 16 residues long. Germline V gene sequence: CDR1 SGHRS, CDR2 YFSETQ. CDR3 sequence: CASSPQGLGANYGYTF. The CDR3 DNA reads TGCGCCAGCAGCCCCCAGGGTCTAGGAGCTAACTATGGCTACACCTTC.

This clone has a handful of counts. The chain recombines TRBV7-3 with TRBJ1-1; possibly TRBD1 for D (6 bases). CDR3 length: 18 residues. V shed 5 bases and J shed 8 bases, with 30 bases lying between them. Per the germline V gene, CDR1 is SGHTA and CDR2 is FQGTGA. The CDR3: CASSLGPLQGRSYPEAFF. The CDR3, as DNA: TGTGCCAGCAGCCTAGGGCCTCTACAGGGCCGTAGTTACCCCGAAGCTTTCTTT.

The chain carries TRBV6-5 and TRBJ2-5, with TRBD1 matching 7 bases. After removal of 2 bases from V and 4 bases from J, the junction contained 4 bases not matched to a gene. This CDR3 contains 14 residues. CDR1 is MNHEY, CDR2 SVGAGI, per germline. The CDR3 DNA reads TGTGCCAGCAGTTACAGGGGGCAGGGAGAGACCCAGTACTTC. Translating it yields CASSYRGQGETQYF.

The chain carries TRBV4-1 and TRBJ1-3; TRBD1 might be the D (6 bases). Germline V gene sequence: CDR1 MGHRA, CDR2 YSYEKL. The CDR3 extends over 13 amino acids. The V end lost 2 bases, the J end lost 4 bases, and 6 bases lay between the germline ends. The CDR3 loop is CASSQTGGNTIYF. CDR3 sequence (DNA): TGCGCCAGCAGCCAAACAGGGGGAAACACCATATATTTT.

V and J are TRBV5-1 and TRBJ1-1; tentative D call: TRBD1 (6 bases). The germline V gene encodes CDR1 SGHRS and CDR2 YFSETQ. The CDR3 has 15 amino acids. Deletions cut 3 bases from V and 2 bases from J, with 14 bases between. The DNA for the CDR3 is TGCGCCAGCAGCTCGCGAGGACAGACCAACACTGAAGCTTTCTTT. This translates into CASSSRGQTNTEAFF. Variable domain in full (rest from reference TRBV5-1 and TRBJ1-1): KAGVTQTPRYLIKTRGQQVTLSCSPISGHRSVSWYQQTPGQGLQFLFEYFSETQRNKGNFPGRFSGRQFSNSRSEMNVSTLELGDSALYLCASSSRGQTNTEAFFGQGTRLTVV.

V usage is TRBV10-3 and J usage is TRBJ1-1; 9 nucleotides align to TRBD1. The germline gives CDR1 ENHRY, CDR2 SYGVKD. CDR3 length: 16 residues. Trimming took 4 bases from V and 1 from J; bases not matched to a gene: 7. The CDR3 protein is CAISAGTGYGNTEAFF. CDR3 nucleotide sequence: TGTGCCATCAGTGCAGGGACAGGGTACGGGAACACTGAAGCTTTCTTT.

V usage is TRBV28 and J usage is TRBJ1-4; D unresolved. Germline V gives CDR1 MDHEN, CDR2 SYDVKM. The V gene lost 7 bases and the J gene lost 5 bases, with 5 bases spanning the gap. The CDR3 consists of 11 residues. The chain's CDR3 is CASTLNEKLFF. Here the CDR3 DNA reads TGTGCCAGCACCCTAAATGAAAAACTGTTTTTT.

V is TRBV19 and J is TRBJ2-5; 8 bases agree with TRBD2. After removal of 11 bases from V and 5 bases from J, the junction contained 16 bases not matched to a gene. CDR3 length: 15 residues. Germline V gene lookup returns CDR1 LNHDA and CDR2 SQIVND (reference sequence). In DNA, the CDR3 is TGTGCCGTTGGGGATTGGCGGGGGGCCGGGGAGACCCAGTACTTC. Amino acid sequence: CAVGDWRGAGETQYF.

This chain connects TRBV5-4 to TRBJ1-3; unclear D gene. The V end was cut by 1 base, the J end by 0 bases, with 2 bases between. CDR1 and CDR2 (germline): SGHNT, YYREEE (reference sequence). CDR3 length: 13 residues. The CDR3 sequence is CASSLYSGNTIYF. CDR3 coding DNA: TGTGCCAGCAGCTTGTACTCTGGAAACACCATATATTTT.

The rearrangement links TRBV5-1 to TRBJ2-1, with a possible D match to TRBD2 (5 bases). CDR1 is SGHRS and CDR2 is YFSETQ in the germline V gene. This CDR3 spans 15 amino acids. Trimming pared 0 bases from V and 8 bases from J, leaving 15 bases between. The CDR3 DNA reads as TGCGCCAGCAGCTTGGGAGGGCTCTATTTCGATGAGCAGTTCTTC. Translation: CASSLGGLYFDEQFF.

The chain has TRBV2 and TRBJ2-5; no clear D gene. Germline CDR1 reads SNHLY; CDR2 reads FYNNEI. This CDR3 has 12 amino acids. Trimming cost V 4 bases and J 4 bases, with 7 bases left between them. CDR3 residues: CASSVGLETQYF. The DNA of the CDR3 is TGTGCCAGCAGTGTCGGGTTAGAGACCCAGTACTTC.

This chain links TRBV28 with TRBJ1-4, with 7 bases that match TRBD1. V lost 6 bases to trimming and J lost 5 bases; unmatched junction nucleotides: 3. The CDR3 length is 13 residues. Germline loops: CDR1 MDHEN, CDR2 SYDVKM. This chain's CDR3 is CASSETGNEKLFF. The CDR3 nucleotides read TGTGCCAGCAGCGAGACAGGGAATGAAAAACTGTTTTTT.

The CDR3 region has the DNA TGTGCCATCAAGGACAGCTCTGGGGCCAACGTCCTGACTTTC. Its protein is CAIKDSSGANVLTF. The chain employs TRBV10-3 and TRBJ2-6; tentatively, D is TRBD1 (6 bases). The CDR3 length is 14 residues. The germline V gene has CDR1 ENHRY and CDR2 SYGVKD. Trimming left V 7 bases short and J 0 bases short, with 7 bases between.

The J gene is TRBJ2-5, the V gene TRBV6-5, with D possibly being TRBD1 (5 bases). CDR1 MNHEY and CDR2 SVGAGI come from the germline V gene. The CDR3 length is 12 residues. V was trimmed by 8 bases and J by 2 bases, leaving 9 bases between them. CDR3 residues: CASGQPQETQYF. The CDR3 coding sequence is TGTGCCAGCGGACAACCTCAAGAGACCCAGTACTTC.

The chain employs TRBV28 and TRBJ2-1; D not resolved. Trimming stripped 6 bases from V and 7 bases from J, with 4 bases between. The germline gives CDR1 MDHEN, CDR2 SYDVKM. There are 10 residues in the CDR3. In DNA, the CDR3 is TGTGCCAGCAGGGAGAATGAGCAGTTCTTC. Protein: CASRENEQFF. The whole variable domain, filled in from reference TRBV28 and TRBJ2-1, reads DVKVTQSSRYLVKRTGEKVFLECVQDMDHENMFWYRQDPGLGLRLIYFSYDVKMKEKGDIPEGYSVSREKKERFSLILESASTNQTSMYLCASRENEQFFGPGTRLTVL.

The chain combines TRBV19 with TRBJ1-1; D unresolved. Between the trimmed V and J ends, which lost 4 bases and 7 bases, there was a span of 10 bases. The CDR3 length is 12 residues. From germline, CDR1 is LNHDA and CDR2 SQIVND (reference sequence). This chain's CDR3 is CASSRQDGEAFF. Written as DNA, the CDR3 is TGTGCCAGTAGTAGGCAGGATGGTGAAGCTTTCTTT.

The rearrangement joins TRBV6-2 or TRBV6-3 to TRBJ1-5; D remains ambiguous. Germline assignment: CDR1 MNHEY and CDR2 SVGEGT. V gave up 5 bases and J gave up 3 bases, with 8 bases separating them. CDR3 length: 13 amino acids. This chain's CDR3 is CASSHSDNQPQHF. The CDR3 DNA follows: TGTGCCAGCAGTCACAGTGACAATCAGCCCCAGCATTTT.

The CDR3 nucleotides are TGTGCCAGCAGCTTGACAGGTACCTCCTACGAGCAGTACTTC. It translates to CASSLTGTSYEQYF. The chain combines TRBV5-5 with TRBJ2-7; TRBD1 is a possible D gene (5 bases). The CDR3 has 14 amino acids. V was shortened by 1 base and J by 0 bases, with 8 bases between the two germline ends. The germline V gene has CDR1 SGHKS and CDR2 YYEKEE (reference sequence).

The rearrangement joins TRBV4-1 to TRBJ2-2, with 9 bases aligning to TRBD2. Trimming took 0 bases from V and 6 from J; bases not matched to a gene: 11. CDR3 length: 18 amino acids. From germline, CDR1 is MGHRA and CDR2 YSYEKL. DNA for the CDR3: TGCGCCAGCAGCCAAGATCTTGGGGCGCGGGGGGGCCCCGGGGAGCTGTTTTTT. Amino acid sequence: CASSQDLGARGGPGELFF.

This chain joins TRBV4-3 and TRBJ1-3; D unresolved. This CDR3 spans 18 amino acids. Between the trimmed V and J ends, which lost 0 bases and 0 bases, there was a span of 15 bases. The germline V gene encodes CDR1 LGHNA and CDR2 YSLEER. DNA of the CDR3: TGCGCCAGCAGCCAAGATAAGGCGGCAGCCTACTCTGGAAACACCATATATTTT. As protein: CASSQDKAAAYSGNTIYF.

This clone was counted only a few times. This chain joins TRBV24-1 and TRBJ2-2, with 8 nucleotides matching TRBD2. The trim removed 4 bases at V and 0 bases at J, leaving 6 bases unmatched. The CDR3 totals 17 residues. Germline-derived CDR1 and CDR2 are KGHDR and SFDVKD. This CDR3 reads CATSDLLSGANTGELFF. DNA of the CDR3: TGTGCCACCAGTGACCTTCTTAGCGGGGCGAACACCGGGGAGCTGTTTTTT.

This clone has just a few counts. The chain links TRBV5-1 to TRBJ1-6; 9 nucleotides align to TRBD1. The germline V gene encodes CDR1 SGHRS and CDR2 YFSETQ. With 6 bases clipped from V and 9 bases from J, the junction kept 10 bases outside the gene matches. The CDR3 consists of 15 residues. DNA for the CDR3: TGCGCCAGCACCCAGGGACAGGGCTTCGGTTCACCCCTCCACTTT. Amino acid sequence: CASTQGQGFGSPLHF.

The chain combines TRBV28 with TRBJ1-6; 7 nucleotides agree with TRBD1. J was trimmed by 5 bases and V by 2 bases; bases with no gene match: 3. The CDR3 is 15 residues long. Germline values: CDR1 MDHEN, CDR2 SYDVKM. CDR3 sequence: CASSLADRNNSPLHF. The CDR3 region has the DNA TGTGCCAGCAGTTTAGCGGACAGGAATAATTCACCCCTCCACTTT.

The chain recombines TRBV6-1 with TRBJ1-3; D is perhaps TRBD1 (6 bases). Germline-derived CDR1 and CDR2 are MNHNS and SASEGT. The CDR3 has 16 residues. Trimming took 3 bases from V and 3 from J, leaving 15 bases between them. In nucleotides, the CDR3 is TGTGCCAGCAGTGATCATAAGGGACATAGTGGAAACACCATATATTTT. It yields the protein CASSDHKGHSGNTIYF.

This clone has only a few counts. The chain combines TRBV5-1 with TRBJ1-1, with 7 bases lining up with TRBD1. CDR3 size: 14 residues. The V and J ends lost 2 bases and 6 bases, in that order; junction bases with no gene match: 7. Germline V gene data show CDR1 as SGHRS and CDR2 as YFSETQ. CDR3 sequence: CASSFIGQDSEAFF. Here the CDR3 DNA reads TGCGCCAGCAGCTTCATAGGACAGGACTCTGAAGCTTTCTTT.

The chain couples TRBV6-4 to TRBJ1-4, with D uncertain. Trimming shortened V by 6 bases and J by 1 base, and 6 bases separated the two germline ends. The CDR3 spans 13 residues. Germline values: CDR1 MRHNA, CDR2 SNTAGT. For the CDR3, the DNA is TGTGCCAGCAGACCGGTAACTAATGAAAAACTGTTTTTT. This sequence encodes CASRPVTNEKLFF.

This chain connects TRBV28 to TRBJ1-1, with TRBD1 identical over 8 bases. Per the germline V gene, CDR1 is MDHEN and CDR2 is SYDVKM. The CDR3 totals 17 residues. V dropped 4 bases and J dropped 5; count of bases not matched to a gene: 15. This chain's CDR3 is CASSSPYSYRGGTEAFF. The DNA for the CDR3 is TGTGCCAGCAGTTCCCCCTATAGTTACAGGGGGGGAACTGAAGCTTTCTTT.

The chain employs TRBV30 and TRBJ1-3; 9 bases are a match to TRBD1. Germline CDR1 GTSNPN, CDR2 SVGIG (reference sequence). The CDR3 is made up of 14 amino acids. V trimming: 3 bases; J trimming: 2 bases; junction bases outside the gene matches: 2. CDR3 in amino acids: CAWSGTGTGNTIYF. In DNA form, the CDR3 reads TGTGCCTGGAGCGGGACAGGGACTGGAAACACCATATATTTT.

This chain connects TRBV3-1 (or the pseudogene TRBV3-2) to TRBJ1-3; D remains ambiguous. This CDR3 spans 15 amino acids. The germline gives CDR1 LGHDT, CDR2 YNNKEL (reference sequence). Trimming left V 4 bases short and J 0 bases short, with 10 bases between. DNA for the CDR3: TGTGCCAGCAGCCCTCGCGGATACTCTGGAAACACCATATATTTT. This encodes CASSPRGYSGNTIYF.

This rearrangement joins TRBV3-1 (or the pseudogene TRBV3-2) to TRBJ2-5; D perhaps matches TRBD2 (5 bases). Germline CDR1 is LGHDT and CDR2 is YNNKEL (reference sequence). V lost 1 base and J lost 0, with 15 bases in between. The CDR3 length is 17 residues. CDR3 DNA: TGTGCCAGCAGCCAAGGGCGGACTGGAAGGTACCAAGAGACCCAGTACTTC. Translated, it gives CASSQGRTGRYQETQYF.